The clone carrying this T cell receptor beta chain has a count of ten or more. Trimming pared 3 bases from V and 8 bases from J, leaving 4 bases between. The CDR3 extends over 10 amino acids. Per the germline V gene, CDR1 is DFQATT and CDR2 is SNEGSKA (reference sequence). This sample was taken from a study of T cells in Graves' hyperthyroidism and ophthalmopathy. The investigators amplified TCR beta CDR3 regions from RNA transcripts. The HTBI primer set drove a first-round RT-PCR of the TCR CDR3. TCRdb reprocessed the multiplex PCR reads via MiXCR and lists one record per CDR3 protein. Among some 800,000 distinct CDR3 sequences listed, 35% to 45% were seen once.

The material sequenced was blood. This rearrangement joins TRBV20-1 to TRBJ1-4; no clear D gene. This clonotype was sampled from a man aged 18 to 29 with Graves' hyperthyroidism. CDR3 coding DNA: TGCAGTGCTAGTGAGGAAAAACTGTTTTTT. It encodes CSASEEKLFF.